The 3 T cell receptor beta chains below come from one sample, sequenced in a study of T cell changes during pregnancy in multiple sclerosis. Clones were sequenced by immunoSEQ multiplex PCR, and TCRdb holds only the in-frame ones, with some missing. Among some 71,000 clones, about 90% were seen once, and the ten largest hold about 1.5%. The sequences come from peripheral blood, collected after pregnancy. The source is a female donor with multiple sclerosis, enrolled in a pregnancy study.

This rearrangement joins TRBV11-2 to TRBJ2-3; D perhaps matches TRBD1 (6 bases). Trimming took off 3 bases at V and 1 base at J, with 11 bases between the two ends. From germline, CDR1 is SGHAT and CDR2 FQNNGV. The CDR3 length is 15 residues. In DNA, the CDR3 is TGTGCCAGCAGCTTGAGGGGGAGCGGCACAGATACGCAGTATTTT. It translates to CASSLRGSGTDTQYF.

This chain links TRBV6-5 with TRBJ1-1; the match to TRBD1 covers 8 bases. J lost 11 bases, V lost 2 bases, and 7 bases had no gene match. CDR3 length: 13 amino acids. In germline, CDR1 is MNHEY, CDR2 SVGAGI. This CDR3 reads CASSYGTGRGAFF. CDR3 DNA: TGTGCCAGCAGTTACGGGACAGGTCGGGGCGCTTTCTTT.

V and J are TRBV4-3 and TRBJ2-7, with TRBD1 matching over 9 bases. The CDR3 sequence is 14 residues long. Germline V gene sequence: CDR1 LGHNA, CDR2 YSLEER. With 4 bases clipped from V and 3 bases from J, the junction kept 4 bases outside the gene matches. The chain's CDR3 is CASSPLTGGYEQYF. CDR3 sequence (DNA): TGCGCCAGCAGCCCGCTGACAGGGGGCTACGAGCAGTACTTC.